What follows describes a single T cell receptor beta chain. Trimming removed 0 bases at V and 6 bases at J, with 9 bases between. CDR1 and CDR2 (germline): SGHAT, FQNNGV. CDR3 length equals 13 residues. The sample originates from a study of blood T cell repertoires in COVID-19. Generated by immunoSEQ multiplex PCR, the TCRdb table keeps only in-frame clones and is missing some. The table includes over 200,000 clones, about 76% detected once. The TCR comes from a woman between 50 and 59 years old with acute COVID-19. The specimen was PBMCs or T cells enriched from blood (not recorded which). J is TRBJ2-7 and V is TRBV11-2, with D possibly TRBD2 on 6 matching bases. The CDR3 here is CASSLERLVEQYF. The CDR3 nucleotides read TGTGCCAGCAGCTTAGAAAGACTAGTCGAGCAGTACTTC.